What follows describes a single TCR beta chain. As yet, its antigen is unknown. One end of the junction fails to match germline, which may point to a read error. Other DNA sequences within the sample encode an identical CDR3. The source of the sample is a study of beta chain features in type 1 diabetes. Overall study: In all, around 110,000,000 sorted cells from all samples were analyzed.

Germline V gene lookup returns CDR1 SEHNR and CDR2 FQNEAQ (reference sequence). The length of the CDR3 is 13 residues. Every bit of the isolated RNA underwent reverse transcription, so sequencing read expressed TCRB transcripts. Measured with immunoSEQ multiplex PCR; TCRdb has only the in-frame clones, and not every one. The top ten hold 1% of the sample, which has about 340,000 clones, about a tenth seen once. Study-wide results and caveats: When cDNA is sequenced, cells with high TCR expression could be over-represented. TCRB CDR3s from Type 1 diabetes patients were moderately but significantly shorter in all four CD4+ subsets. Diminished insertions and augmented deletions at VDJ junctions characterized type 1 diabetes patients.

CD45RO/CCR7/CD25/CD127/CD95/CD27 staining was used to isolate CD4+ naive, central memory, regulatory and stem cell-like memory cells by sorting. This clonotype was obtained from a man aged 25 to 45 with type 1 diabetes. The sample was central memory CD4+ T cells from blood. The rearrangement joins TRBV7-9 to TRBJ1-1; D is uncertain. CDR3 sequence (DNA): TGTGCCAGCAGCTTAACCATGAACACTGAAGCGTTCTTT. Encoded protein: CASSLTMNTEAFF.